These 27 T cell receptor beta chains were all obtained from the same sample, sequenced in a study of regulatory T cells in long-lasting Graves disease. Sequencing libraries for TCR beta were prepared with iRepertoire HTBI primers and Arm-PCR of CDR3 regions. TCRdb re-derived calls from the multiplex PCR reads in MiXCR, one entry per CDR3 protein. This table has 400,000 to 450,000 distinct CDR3 sequences, around 15% appearing once. Indicated time point: newly diagnosed GD, antithyroid drugs for less than 3 months. PBMC RNA was the source of the TCR library. These data also formed part of another study, on T cells in Graves' hyperthyroidism and ophthalmopathy.

Sequencing used peripheral blood mononuclear cells (PBMCs), obtained at new diagnosis, from a patient treated with antithyroid drugs. The receptors stem from a woman in her thirties with Graves disease.

This clonotype has a handful of counts. This chain connects TRBV6-2 or TRBV6-3 to TRBJ2-7; possible D gene TRBD2, 5 bases. The CDR3 extends over 15 amino acids. Germline-derived CDR1 and CDR2 are MNHEY and SVGEGT. Trimming took 2 bases from V and 2 from J, leaving 13 bases between them. The CDR3: CASSYLGAEAYEQYF. The CDR3 region has the DNA TGTGCCAGCAGTTACCTGGGCGCGGAGGCCTACGAGCAGTACTTC.

The genes are TRBV6-1 and TRBJ1-1; D might be TRBD1 (6 bases). CDR1 and CDR2 from the germline V gene are MNHNS and SASEGT. V was pared by 7 bases and J by 7 bases, with 13 bases between. The length of the CDR3 is 12 residues. For the CDR3, the DNA is TGTGCCAGCATCCAGGGGCGGGTTGAAGCTTTCTTT. It encodes CASIQGRVEAFF.

At least ten counts were recorded for this clonotype. The chain employs TRBV12-3 or TRBV12-4 and TRBJ2-2, with D uncertain. V was pared by 10 bases and J by 7 bases, with 16 bases between. The CDR3 extends over 13 amino acids. The CDR3 is CATRNLEVGELFF. The CDR3 nucleotides are TGTGCCACCAGAAACCTTGAAGTCGGGGAGCTGTTTTTT.

This clonotype was found many times. This chain links TRBV9 with TRBJ1-1; D might be TRBD1 (6 bases). The germline gives CDR1 SGDLS, CDR2 YYNGEE. Trimming removed 3 bases from V and 5 bases from J, with 14 bases in between. The CDR3 runs 14 residues. The CDR3, as DNA: TGTGCCAGCAGCGAGCACTTACAGGGAACTGAAGCTTTCTTT. The encoded protein is CASSEHLQGTEAFF.

J is TRBJ1-6 and V is TRBV27; D unclear. The germline CDR1 and CDR2 sequences are MNHEY and SMNVEV (reference sequence). V lost 7 bases and J 7 bases, leaving 11 bases between the germline ends. The CDR3 covers 13 residues. DNA of the CDR3: TGTGCCAGCACCTACGGACGGAATTCACCCCTCCACTTT. Protein: CASTYGRNSPLHF.

This clonotype was seen more than once but under ten times. This chain joins TRBV10-3 and TRBJ2-5; TRBD2 aligns across 10 bases. There are 18 residues in the CDR3. V dropped 2 bases and J dropped 0; count of bases not matched to a gene: 9. CDR1 is ENHRY and CDR2 is SYGVKD in the germline V gene. The CDR3 here is CAISEGEGTSAYQETQYF. The CDR3 bases are TGTGCCATCAGTGAGGGGGAAGGGACTAGCGCTTACCAAGAGACCCAGTACTTC.

This clonotype was seen repeatedly, ten times or more. The J gene is TRBJ2-1, the V gene TRBV7-8; TRBD2 matches at 8 bases. The CDR3 is 17 residues long. V shed 3 bases and J 4 bases; nucleotides not matched to a gene: 11. The germline CDR1 and CDR2 sequences are SGHVS and FQNEAQ. CDR3 sequence: CASSFRSGTLGYNEQFF. The CDR3, as DNA: TGTGCCAGCAGCTTCCGTAGCGGGACCCTAGGATACAATGAGCAGTTCTTC.

This clonotype occurred many times. The J gene is TRBJ2-7, the V gene TRBV5-1; D gene unclear. The CDR3 is 16 residues long. V gave up 4 bases and J gave up 3 bases, with 20 bases separating them. Germline CDR1 and CDR2: SGHRS and YFSETQ. This CDR3 reads CASSLARPVTNYEQYF. The CDR3, as DNA: TGCGCCAGCAGCCTGGCAAGGCCCGTTACAAACTACGAGCAGTACTTC.

The chain joins TRBV28 to TRBJ1-5; 9 bases fit TRBD1. Trimming at V came to 6 bases and at J to 2 bases, leaving 5 bases not matched to a gene. The CDR3 is made up of 15 amino acids. Per the germline V gene, CDR1 is MDHEN and CDR2 is SYDVKM. CDR3 DNA sequence: TGTGCCAGCAGGCGGACAGGGGTAGGCAATCAGCCCCAGCATTTT. It encodes CASRRTGVGNQPQHF. Looking up the rest from reference TRBV28 and TRBJ1-5 gives the full variable domain: DVKVTQSSRYLVKRTGEKVFLECVQDMDHENMFWYRQDPGLGLRLIYFSYDVKMKEKGDIPEGYSVSREKKERFSLILESASTNQTSMYLCASRRTGVGNQPQHFGDGTRLSIL.

This clonotype was recorded many times. The chain carries TRBV28 and TRBJ2-5; D remains unclear. V lost 2 bases to trimming and J lost 5 bases, with 9 bases between them. The germline V gene encodes CDR1 MDHEN and CDR2 SYDVKM. The CDR3 covers 13 residues. As DNA, the CDR3 is TGTGCCAGCAGTTTACCATTTATTGAGACCCAGTACTTC. It yields the protein CASSLPFIETQYF. The full variable domain, its missing parts supplied by reference TRBV28 and TRBJ2-5, is DVKVTQSSRYLVKRTGEKVFLECVQDMDHENMFWYRQDPGLGLRLIYFSYDVKMKEKGDIPEGYSVSREKKERFSLILESASTNQTSMYLCASSLPFIETQYFGPGTRLLVL.

This clonotype was picked up many times. This rearrangement joins TRBV5-1 to TRBJ2-1; a possible D gene is TRBD2 (6 bases). The germline CDR1 and CDR2 sequences are SGHRS and YFSETQ. The CDR3 totals 13 residues. Between the trimmed V and J ends, which lost 4 bases and 6 bases, there was a span of 11 bases. This CDR3 is CASSTGLSNEQFF. For the CDR3, the DNA is TGCGCCAGCAGCACTGGACTATCCAATGAGCAGTTCTTC.

There are a few counts of this clonotype. The chain couples TRBV30 to TRBJ2-5, with 9 positions matching TRBD2. The ends lost 3 bases at V and 7 bases at J; junction bases unmatched: 15. CDR1 is GTSNPN and CDR2 is SVGIG in the germline V gene (reference sequence). The CDR3 runs to 16 residues. CDR3 residues: CAWRRGPGLAGGTQYF. The DNA for the CDR3 is TGTGCCTGGAGGCGAGGACCGGGACTAGCTGGCGGGACCCAGTACTTC.

This clonotype was seen many times. The chain joins TRBV19 to TRBJ1-1; D unclear. The V and J ends lost 10 bases and 3 bases respectively, with 15 bases between them. In germline, CDR1 is LNHDA, CDR2 SQIVND (reference sequence). The CDR3 has 13 residues. CDR3 in amino acids: CATTGGRYTEAFF. CDR3 nucleotides: TGTGCCACCACCGGCGGGCGGTACACTGAAGCTTTCTTT.

A note on this clonotype: This may arise from a read error, as a much more abundant clone is one base away. V is TRBV6-1 and J is TRBJ1-1; D gene unclear. The germline V gene encodes CDR1 MNHNS and CDR2 SASEGT. CDR3 length: 13 amino acids. V gave up 6 bases and J gave up 8 bases, with 16 bases separating them. The CDR3 DNA sequence: TGTGCCAGCAGCCCCGCCATCCGGAGAGAAGCTTTCTTT. This gives the protein CASSPAIRREAFF.

This clonotype showed up many times. The chain joins TRBV4-2 to TRBJ1-1; D perhaps matches TRBD1 (5 bases). Germline assignment: CDR1 LGHNA and CDR2 YNFKEQ. The CDR3 has 20 amino acids. V lost 0 bases, J lost 5 bases, and 28 bases lay in between. The CDR3 nucleotides are TGTGCCAGCAGCCAAGATCAGGGAGAGATGGGGCAAGCACGTATGACTGAAGCTTTCTTT. It is translated as CASSQDQGEMGQARMTEAFF.

This clonotype was detected only a few times. The J gene is TRBJ2-6, the V gene TRBV20-1; D is uncertain. Germline loops: CDR1 DFQATT, CDR2 SNEGSKA (reference sequence). The CDR3 totals 15 residues. V was trimmed by 0 bases and J by 3 bases, leaving 9 bases between them. CDR3 nucleotide sequence: TGCAGTGCTAGAGATATTTGGGTTGGGGCCAACGTCCTGACTTTC. Amino acid sequence: CSARDIWVGANVLTF.

This clonotype was seen a handful of times. The chain has TRBV7-2 and TRBJ2-3; 7 bases line up with TRBD2. Trimming at V came to 2 bases and at J to 2 bases, leaving 13 bases not matched to a gene. Germline CDR1 is SGHTA and CDR2 is FQGNSA. This CDR3 spans 18 amino acids. The CDR3 protein is CASSLSLAELPPTDTQYF. The CDR3 coding sequence is TGTGCCAGCAGCTTAAGTCTAGCGGAGCTACCACCCACAGATACGCAGTATTTT.

This clonotype was seen repeatedly, ten times or more. J is TRBJ2-7 and V is TRBV27, with 8 positions matching TRBD1. Germline V CDR1 and CDR2: MNHEY, SMNVEV (reference sequence). This CDR3 spans 17 amino acids. The junction had 17 bases not matched to a gene; V was cut back by 4 bases and J by 6 bases. CDR3 coding DNA: TGTGCCAGCAGTTCCCGTCTAAGCGACAGGGGCGGCCTCGAGCAGTACTTC. Translating it yields CASSSRLSDRGGLEQYF.

This clonotype was picked up many times. The chain employs TRBV4-2 and TRBJ2-7; D ambiguous. Trimming took 1 base from V and 6 from J, leaving 10 bases between them. CDR1 and CDR2 from the germline V gene are LGHNA and YNFKEQ. The CDR3 covers 13 residues. The CDR3 loop is CASSQGRAGEQYF. The CDR3, as DNA: TGTGCCAGCAGCCAAGGTAGGGCTGGCGAGCAGTACTTC.

This clonotype was counted ten times or more. The genes are TRBV28 and TRBJ2-5; 8 nucleotides align to TRBD2. The CDR3 spans 18 residues. Germline V CDR1 and CDR2: MDHEN, SYDVKM. After removal of 3 bases from V and 7 bases from J, the junction contained 19 bases not matched to a gene. The DNA for the CDR3 is TGTGCCAGCAGTTTCCTCGCATTAGCGGGACGTACGATTGGGACCCAGTACTTC. Translation gives CASSFLALAGRTIGTQYF.

At least ten counts were recorded for this clonotype. This chain joins TRBV7-8 and TRBJ2-7; no clear D. Germline V gene lookup returns CDR1 SGHVS and CDR2 FQNEAQ. V was cut by 5 bases and J by 3 bases, with 23 bases left in between. The CDR3 length is 17 residues. The CDR3 region is CASSRSSGFASIYEQYF. The DNA of the CDR3 is TGTGCCAGCAGCCGAAGTTCCGGGTTCGCGAGTATCTACGAGCAGTACTTC.

Notes on this clonotype: This sequence may be a read error, since a much larger clone differs from it by one base. The J gene is TRBJ2-5, the V gene TRBV6-1; maybe TRBD1 (6 bases). The CDR3 covers 14 residues. The V gene's germline CDR1 is MNHNS and CDR2 SASEGT. The germline V and J ends were trimmed by 11 bases and 4 bases, with 20 bases remaining between them. DNA of the CDR3: TGTGCCGGCGCTAGGGGGAATCGAATAGAGACCCAGTACTTC. Protein: CAGARGNRIETQYF.

This clonotype was counted at least ten times. V gene TRBV18 combines with J gene TRBJ2-7, with TRBD2 matching 13 bases. V shed 2 bases and J 0 bases; nucleotides not matched to a gene: 4. From germline, CDR1 is KGHSH and CDR2 LQKENI. This CDR3 is built from 17 residues. The chain's CDR3 is CASSPGTSGTLSYEQYF. Here the CDR3 DNA reads TGTGCCAGCTCACCAGGGACTAGCGGGACGCTCTCCTACGAGCAGTACTTC.

This rearrangement joins TRBV14 to TRBJ1-4; D gene unclear. With 6 bases removed from V and 4 bases from J, the gap between germline ends came to 12 bases. Per germline, CDR1 SGHDN and CDR2 FVKESK. The CDR3 has 14 residues. The CDR3 DNA follows: TGTGCCAGCAGTCAATGGAGAAGTAATGAAAAACTGTTTTTT. Translating gives CASSQWRSNEKLFF.

This clonotype has at least ten counts. The genes are TRBV2 and TRBJ1-5; D remains ambiguous. Germline CDR1 SNHLY, CDR2 FYNNEI. CDR3 length: 14 amino acids. Trimming removed 8 bases from V and 0 bases from J, with 11 bases in between. CDR3 sequence: CASRGDYSNQPQHF. CDR3 sequence (DNA): TGTGCCAGCCGAGGAGATTATAGCAATCAGCCCCAGCATTTT.

This clonotype has ten or more counts. This chain connects TRBV2 to TRBJ2-7; 7 positions agree with TRBD2. The CDR3 sequence is 18 residues long. The ends lost 3 bases at V and 1 base at J; junction bases unmatched: 15. CDR1 SNHLY and CDR2 FYNNEI come from the germline V gene. CDR3: CASSDLGEGSVFSYEQYF. As DNA, the CDR3 is TGTGCCAGCAGTGACTTGGGGGAGGGGTCGGTATTTTCCTACGAGCAGTACTTC.

This clonotype was observed many times. The chain uses TRBV27 and TRBJ2-1; TRBD1 aligns across 7 bases. The CDR3 covers 17 residues. With 0 bases clipped from V and 1 base from J, the junction kept 6 bases outside the gene matches. The germline V gene encodes CDR1 MNHEY and CDR2 SMNVEV (reference sequence). CDR3 in DNA: TGTGCCAGCAGTTTATCAGCAGGGGGTTCATCCTACAATGAGCAGTTCTTC. Protein: CASSLSAGGSSYNEQFF.